Below are 20 T cell receptor beta chains sequenced from a single sample in a study of blood T cell repertoires in COVID-19. Clones were read by immunoSEQ multiplex PCR, and TCRdb kept only the in-frame ones, dropping some. Counted here are roughly 95,000 clones, 82% occurring once; the ten biggest clones make up 18%. Material for sequencing was peripheral blood. These receptor sequences come from an older man with acute or convalescent COVID-19.

The V gene is TRBV5-1, the J gene TRBJ2-7, with 12 bases matching TRBD2. Germline CDR1 SGHRS, CDR2 YFSETQ. The CDR3 is 14 residues long. J lost 6 bases, V lost 4 bases, and 5 bases had no gene match. The CDR3 bases are TGCGCCAGCAGCACCGGACTAGCGGGGACCGAGCAGTACTTC. This encodes CASSTGLAGTEQYF. Together with reference TRBV5-1 and TRBJ2-7, the CDR3 gives the full variable domain: KAGVTQTPRYLIKTRGQQVTLSCSPISGHRSVSWYQQTPGQGLQFLFEYFSETQRNKGNFPGRFSGRQFSNSRSEMNVSTLELGDSALYLCASSTGLAGTEQYFGPGTRLTVT.

The V gene is TRBV28, the J gene TRBJ2-5, with D possibly matching TRBD2 (6 bases). Trimming shortened V by 5 bases and J by 2 bases, and 12 bases separated the two germline ends. The CDR3 spans 14 residues. CDR1 is MDHEN, CDR2 SYDVKM, per germline. CDR3 DNA: TGTGCCAGCAGTCCGCCGGGGGATCAAGAGACCCAGTACTTC. Protein sequence: CASSPPGDQETQYF.

This clone was observed a single time. This rearrangement joins TRBV9 to TRBJ1-3, with D perhaps matching TRBD1 (6 bases). V was shortened by 4 bases and J by 0 bases, with 11 bases between the two germline ends. Germline V gives CDR1 SGDLS, CDR2 YYNGEE. The length of the CDR3 is 15 residues. The CDR3 reads CASSQTGNSGNTIYF. The CDR3 DNA follows: TGTGCCAGCAGCCAGACAGGCAACTCTGGAAACACCATATATTTT.

This clone was seen only once. This sequence joins TRBV19 and TRBJ1-6; no clear D. This CDR3 contains 17 residues. Germline V gene data show CDR1 as LNHDA and CDR2 as SQIVND (reference sequence). The V end was cut by 4 bases, the J end by 7 bases, with 20 bases between. Here the CDR3 DNA reads TGTGCCAGTAGTACCGGACTAAGTAGGGATCGGAATTCACCCCTCCACTTT. Translated: CASSTGLSRDRNSPLHF.

DNA for the CDR3: TGTGCCAGCAGTACTAGCGGGCCGACCTACGAGCAGTACTTC. Protein product: CASSTSGPTYEQYF. J is TRBJ2-7 and V is TRBV2; the match to TRBD2 covers 9 bases. Germline CDR1 SNHLY, CDR2 FYNNEI. Trimming at V came to 5 bases and at J to 2 bases, leaving 4 bases not matched to a gene. This CDR3 spans 14 amino acids.

The sample holds a few counts of this clone. The rearrangement links TRBV2 to TRBJ1-5; the match to TRBD1 covers 9 bases. Trimming at V came to 8 bases and at J to 8 bases, leaving 13 bases not matched to a gene. Germline V gene lookup returns CDR1 SNHLY and CDR2 FYNNEI. The CDR3 is 15 amino acids. The CDR3 spells CASSGTGIIGEPQHF. DNA of the CDR3: TGTGCCAGCTCTGGGACAGGGATTATCGGAGAGCCCCAGCATTTT.

This rearrangement joins TRBV29-1 to TRBJ1-1; D possibly corresponds to TRBD1 (5 bases). CDR1 is SQVTM, CDR2 ANQGSEA, per germline. V was shortened by 4 bases and J by 4 bases, with 16 bases between the two germline ends. There are 14 residues in the CDR3. CDR3 DNA sequence: TGCAGCGTTGCCTTCGGGGGGTGGGGCACTGAAGCTTTCTTT. This codes for CSVAFGGWGTEAFF.

The J gene is TRBJ1-5, the V gene TRBV11-2; TRBD1 is a possible D gene (5 bases). The CDR3 is 15 amino acids. Trimming took 2 bases from V and 4 from J, leaving 12 bases between them. Germline V gives CDR1 SGHAT, CDR2 FQNNGV. CDR3 region: CASSLYIGGNQPQHF. The CDR3 bases are TGTGCCAGCAGCTTATATATTGGGGGGAATCAGCCCCAGCATTTT.

This clone was observed once. This chain joins TRBV4-2 and TRBJ2-2; D unresolved. The germline V gene encodes CDR1 LGHNA and CDR2 YNFKEQ. Trimming removed 0 bases from V and 6 bases from J, with 5 bases in between. The length of the CDR3 is 13 residues. The CDR3 spells CASSQESAGELFF. CDR3 in DNA: TGTGCCAGCAGCCAAGAGTCGGCCGGGGAGCTGTTTTTT.

The CDR3 DNA reads TGTGCCAGCAGCGGGACAGGGGTGGGAAACACCATATATTTT. The encoded protein is CASSGTGVGNTIYF. This sequence joins TRBV9 and TRBJ1-3; 9 bases are a match to TRBD1. With 3 bases clipped from V and 4 bases from J, the junction kept 2 bases outside the gene matches. Looked up from germline, CDR1 is SGDLS and CDR2 is YYNGEE. CDR3 size: 14 residues. The full variable domain, rest sourced from reference TRBV9 and TRBJ1-3, is DSGVTQTPKHLITATGQRVTLRCSPRSGDLSVYWYQQSLDQGLQFLIQYYNGEERAKGNILERFSAQQFPDLHSELNLSSLELGDSALYFCASSGTGVGNTIYFGEGSWLTVV.

The V call is TRBV4-1, the J call TRBJ2-7, with 14 bases that match TRBD2. V shed 2 bases, J shed 6 bases, and the junction held 6 bases outside the gene matches. The CDR3 contains 16 residues. Germline V gives CDR1 MGHRA, CDR2 YSYEKL. CDR3 amino acids: CASSQPGLAGGREQYF. CDR3 DNA sequence: TGCGCCAGCAGCCAACCTGGACTAGCGGGAGGTCGCGAGCAGTACTTC.

The V gene is TRBV15, the J gene TRBJ2-3; D gene unclear. The CDR3 covers 17 residues. Germline V gene lookup returns CDR1 LNHNV and CDR2 YYDKDF (reference sequence). The V and J ends lost 4 bases and 0 bases respectively, with 17 bases between them. CDR3 in DNA: TGTGCCACCAGCACAGTGTTCCTTAGCAACAGCACAGATACGCAGTATTTT. Encoded protein: CATSTVFLSNSTDTQYF.

The gene calls are TRBV5-1 and TRBJ2-5; 8 nucleotides align to TRBD1. CDR1 is SGHRS, CDR2 YFSETQ, per germline. The CDR3 has 15 residues. V lost 2 bases and J lost 2; bases outside the gene matches: 5. The CDR3 is CASSFGQGQQETQYF. For the CDR3, the DNA is TGCGCCAGCAGCTTCGGACAGGGACAGCAAGAGACCCAGTACTTC.

The chain carries TRBV5-4 and TRBJ1-3; a weak D match, TRBD1 (5 bases). V lost 5 bases and J 2 bases, leaving 14 bases between the germline ends. The CDR3 spans 15 residues. The V gene's germline CDR1 is SGHNT and CDR2 YYREEE (reference sequence). CDR3 amino acids: CASRSGLGPGNTIYF. The CDR3 DNA follows: TGTGCCAGCAGGTCGGGACTGGGGCCTGGAAACACCATATATTTT.

Comment on this clone: The sample carries other DNA sequences with the same CDR3. The chain combines TRBV7-2 with TRBJ2-5, with D possibly matching TRBD2 (6 bases). The CDR3 totals 13 residues. V was trimmed by 3 bases and J by 5 bases, leaving 10 bases between them. The germline V gene has CDR1 SGHTA and CDR2 FQGNSA. CDR3 protein: CASSFGRGETQYF. The CDR3 region has the DNA TGTGCCAGCAGCTTCGGGAGAGGGGAGACCCAGTACTTC.

This clone was observed a handful of times. The J gene is TRBJ1-4, the V gene TRBV3-1 (or the pseudogene TRBV3-2); TRBD1 matches at 7 bases. V lost 4 bases to trimming and J lost 3 bases; unmatched junction nucleotides: 8. The CDR3 length is 16 residues. Germline-derived CDR1 and CDR2 are LGHDT and YNNKEL (reference sequence). In DNA, the CDR3 is TGTGCCAGCAGCCGACCTCAGGGGGTAGCTAATGAAAAACTGTTTTTT. Translation gives CASSRPQGVANEKLFF.

This chain connects TRBV7-2 to TRBJ2-5, with D perhaps TRBD1 (6 bases). CDR3 length: 13 amino acids. Germline CDR1 is SGHTA and CDR2 is FQGNSA. The V gene lost 7 bases and the J gene lost 3 bases, with 12 bases spanning the gap. The CDR3 is CASNQDRKETQYF. CDR3 bases: TGTGCCAGCAACCAAGACAGGAAAGAGACCCAGTACTTC.

The chain couples TRBV6-2 or TRBV6-3 to TRBJ2-2; 8 positions match TRBD2. Germline-derived CDR1 and CDR2 are MNHEY and SVGEGT. The V and J ends lost 4 bases and 7 bases, in that order; junction bases with no gene match: 8. The CDR3 loop spans 15 amino acids. The DNA for the CDR3 is TGTGCCAGCAGTTCACTAGCGGCAGGAGGCGGGGAGCTGTTTTTT. Its translation: CASSSLAAGGGELFF.

This clone was seen only a few times. V is TRBV7-2 and J is TRBJ1-1; TRBD1 agrees at 10 bases. The germline CDR1 and CDR2 sequences are SGHTA and FQGNSA. The CDR3 is made up of 15 amino acids. Trimming removed 4 bases from V and 2 bases from J; junction bases left unmatched: 4. The CDR3 DNA sequence: TGTGCCAGCAGCTGGGGACAGGGGCGCAACACTGAAGCTTTCTTT. This gives the protein CASSWGQGRNTEAFF.

The chain carries TRBV6-2 or TRBV6-3 and TRBJ1-4; TRBD1 might be the D (6 bases). The CDR3 has 20 residues. Germline-derived CDR1 and CDR2 are MNHEY and SVGEGT. Trimming removed 6 bases from V and 4 bases from J, with 30 bases in between. The CDR3 is CASSPPPWDTTTDDNEKLFF. In DNA form, the CDR3 reads TGTGCCAGCAGCCCTCCCCCGTGGGACACCACGACGGATGATAATGAAAAACTGTTTTTT.